The 14 T cell receptor beta chains presented below share a single source sample, sequenced in a study of response to subunit inactivated influenza vaccine. TCRdb fed the RT-PCR reads into MiXCR, producing one record per CDR3 protein. This table holds about 540,000 distinct CDR3 sequences, roughly 23% found once. This sample also belongs to another study, concerning T cells expressing NK-cell markers. Per that paper: The TCR beta cDNA came from 5'RACE template switching with UMIs.

The specimen comprised CD4+ T cells sorted from PBMCs, sampled roughly 12 days after vaccination. The source is a man aged 50-59 years who received an inactivated influenza vaccine.

This clonotype was found a few times. CDR3 nucleotide sequence: TGTGCCATAGGGGACTCGGTGGAGCCCCAGCATTTT. Its protein is CAIGDSVEPQHF. This chain uses TRBV10-3 with TRBJ1-5; D is perhaps TRBD1 (5 bases). This CDR3 region has 12 residues. V shed 9 bases and J shed 8 bases, with 14 bases lying between them. CDR1 and CDR2 (germline): ENHRY, SYGVKD.

This clonotype was seen a handful of times. In nucleotides, the CDR3 is TGTGCCAGCAGCCGGGACGGAGGGAATCAGCCCCAGCATTTT. Protein product: CASSRDGGNQPQHF. V gene TRBV12-3 or TRBV12-4 combines with J gene TRBJ1-5, with TRBD1 as a possible D gene (5 bases). V was clipped by 6 bases and J by 4 bases, with 13 bases between them. This CDR3 is built from 14 residues.

The chain carries TRBV20-1 and TRBJ1-3; D is undetermined. Per germline, CDR1 DFQATT and CDR2 SNEGSKA (reference sequence). The CDR3 extends over 17 amino acids. Between the trimmed V and J ends, which lost 1 base and 0 bases, there was a span of 16 bases. This CDR3 reads CSARGYGVAGSGNTIYF. The CDR3 DNA reads TGCAGTGCTAGAGGATATGGGGTCGCCGGCTCTGGAAACACCATATATTTT.

At least ten counts were recorded for this clonotype. The chain employs TRBV5-6 and TRBJ2-7; 8 bases align to TRBD1. CDR3 length: 19 amino acids. V shed 3 bases, J shed 0 bases, and the junction held 17 bases outside the gene matches. Germline-derived CDR1 and CDR2 are SGHDT and YYEEEE. In DNA, the CDR3 is TGTGCCAGCAGCTCTTCGCCAGGGGGCTATCTGACGAGCTCCTACGAGCAGTACTTC. Translated: CASSSSPGGYLTSSYEQYF.

V is TRBV27 and J is TRBJ2-5; TRBD2 matches 10 bases. CDR3 length: 16 amino acids. Germline values: CDR1 MNHEY, CDR2 SMNVEV (reference sequence). V trimming: 6 bases; J trimming: 5 bases; junction bases outside the gene matches: 12. The CDR3 loop reads CASSESGGAIWETQYF. As DNA, the CDR3 is TGTGCCAGCAGCGAAAGCGGGGGGGCGATTTGGGAGACCCAGTACTTC.

CDR3 coding DNA: TGCGCCAGCAGCTCGGGACAGGTTCGGAATGAGCAGTTCTTC. Residues: CASSSGQVRNEQFF. V usage is TRBV5-1 and J usage is TRBJ2-1, with 8 positions matching TRBD1. Germline V CDR1 and CDR2: SGHRS, YFSETQ. J gave up 7 bases and V 3 bases, and 6 bases lay outside the gene matches. CDR3 length: 14 amino acids. Together with reference TRBV5-1 and TRBJ2-1, the CDR3 gives the full variable domain: KAGVTQTPRYLIKTRGQQVTLSCSPISGHRSVSWYQQTPGQGLQFLFEYFSETQRNKGNFPGRFSGRQFSNSRSEMNVSTLELGDSALYLCASSSGQVRNEQFFGPGTRLTVL.

This chain links TRBV12-3 or TRBV12-4 with TRBJ2-1; possible D gene TRBD2, 6 bases. This CDR3 contains 14 residues. V was shortened by 4 bases and J by 4 bases, with 11 bases between the two germline ends. CDR3 nucleotide sequence: TGTGCCAGCAGTTGGGGGACTCGTTACAATGAGCAGTTCTTC. Residues: CASSWGTRYNEQFF.

V gene TRBV30 combines with J gene TRBJ2-5; 8 positions match TRBD2. Germline CDR1 GTSNPN, CDR2 SVGIG (reference sequence). Losses at the gene ends were 0 bases for V and 9 bases for J; bases not matched to a gene: 9. The CDR3 is 14 residues long. The CDR3 bases are TGTGCCTGGAGTGTATCGGGAGGGAGAGGGGCCCAGTACTTC. This translates into CAWSVSGGRGAQYF. Together with reference TRBV30 and TRBJ2-5, the CDR3 gives the full variable domain: SQTIHQWPATLVQPVGSPLSLECTVEGTSNPNLYWYRQAAGRGLQLLFYSVGIGQISSEVPQNLSASRPQDRQFILSSKKLLLSDSGFYLCAWSVSGGRGAQYFGPGTRLLVL.

This clonotype appeared many times. The genes are TRBV29-1 and TRBJ2-1; TRBD2 aligns across 9 bases. J was trimmed by 2 bases and V by 5 bases; bases with no gene match: 4. The CDR3 contains 14 residues. Germline CDR1 and CDR2: SQVTM and ANQGSEA. The CDR3 coding sequence is TGCAGCGTTTTAGCGGGAGCCGCCTACAATGAGCAGTTCTTC. Residues: CSVLAGAAYNEQFF.

The rearrangement joins TRBV5-1 to TRBJ2-2; D is undetermined. Trimming took 3 bases from V and 4 from J, leaving 13 bases between them. In germline, CDR1 is SGHRS, CDR2 YFSETQ. CDR3 length: 15 residues. This chain's CDR3 is CASSSHGDSTGELFF. The CDR3 DNA reads as TGCGCCAGCAGCTCCCATGGGGATTCCACCGGGGAGCTGTTTTTT. The entire variable domain, with the rest obtained from reference TRBV5-1 and TRBJ2-2, is as follows: KAGVTQTPRYLIKTRGQQVTLSCSPISGHRSVSWYQQTPGQGLQFLFEYFSETQRNKGNFPGRFSGRQFSNSRSEMNVSTLELGDSALYLCASSSHGDSTGELFFGEGSRLTVL.

The J gene is TRBJ1-4, the V gene TRBV7-9; TRBD1 matches 9 bases. J lost 6 bases, V lost 6 bases, and 8 bases had no gene match. Germline CDR1 and CDR2: SEHNR and FQNEAQ (reference sequence). This CDR3 contains 15 residues. CDR3 bases: TGTGCCAGCAGAACAGGGGGCTCAGGGGATGAAAAACTGTTTTTT. It translates to CASRTGGSGDEKLFF.

The rearrangement uses TRBV6-5 and TRBJ2-4; D is undetermined. The CDR3 consists of 16 residues. V was clipped by 0 bases and J by 5 bases, with 14 bases between them. Looked up from germline, CDR1 is MNHEY and CDR2 is SVGAGI. The CDR3 sequence is CASSYSLTNAQNIQYF. Here the CDR3 DNA reads TGTGCCAGCAGTTACTCGCTCACCAATGCCCAAAACATTCAGTACTTC.

This clonotype appeared a few times. This chain connects TRBV5-5 to TRBJ2-7; D is unclear. The CDR3 extends over 13 amino acids. V lost 1 base to trimming and J lost 2 bases, with 7 bases between them. Germline V gene data show CDR1 as SGHKS and CDR2 as YYEKEE (reference sequence). Here the CDR3 reads CASSLIVTYEQYF. DNA for the CDR3: TGTGCCAGCAGCTTGATTGTCACCTACGAGCAGTACTTC.

This clonotype was observed a handful of times. The rearrangement links TRBV7-3 to TRBJ2-1; no definite D call. Germline CDR1 SGHTA, CDR2 FQGTGA. The CDR3 sequence is 15 residues long. Trimming took off 6 bases at V and 4 bases at J, with 16 bases between the two ends. CDR3 region: CASRQTAHTYNEQFF. The CDR3, as DNA: TGTGCCAGCAGGCAGACCGCGCACACGTACAATGAGCAGTTCTTC.